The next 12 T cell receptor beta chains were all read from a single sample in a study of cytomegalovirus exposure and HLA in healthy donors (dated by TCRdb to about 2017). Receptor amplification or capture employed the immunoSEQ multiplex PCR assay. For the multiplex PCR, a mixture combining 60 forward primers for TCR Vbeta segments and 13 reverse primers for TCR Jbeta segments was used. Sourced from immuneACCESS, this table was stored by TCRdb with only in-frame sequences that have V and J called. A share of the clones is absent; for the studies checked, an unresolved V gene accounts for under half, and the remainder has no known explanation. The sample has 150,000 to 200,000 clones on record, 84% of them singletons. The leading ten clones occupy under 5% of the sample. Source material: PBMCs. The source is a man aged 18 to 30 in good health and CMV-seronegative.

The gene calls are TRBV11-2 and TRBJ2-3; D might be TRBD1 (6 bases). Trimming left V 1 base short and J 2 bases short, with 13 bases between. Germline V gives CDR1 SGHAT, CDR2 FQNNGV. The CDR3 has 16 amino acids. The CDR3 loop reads CASSLALTGYTDTQYF. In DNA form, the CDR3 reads TGTGCCAGCAGCTTAGCCTTGACAGGATACACAGATACGCAGTATTTT.

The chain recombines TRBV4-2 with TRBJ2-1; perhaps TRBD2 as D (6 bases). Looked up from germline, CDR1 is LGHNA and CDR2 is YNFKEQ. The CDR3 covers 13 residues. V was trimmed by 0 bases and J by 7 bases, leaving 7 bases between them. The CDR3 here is CASSQDAGNEQFF. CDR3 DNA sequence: TGTGCCAGCAGCCAAGATGCGGGGAATGAGCAGTTCTTC.

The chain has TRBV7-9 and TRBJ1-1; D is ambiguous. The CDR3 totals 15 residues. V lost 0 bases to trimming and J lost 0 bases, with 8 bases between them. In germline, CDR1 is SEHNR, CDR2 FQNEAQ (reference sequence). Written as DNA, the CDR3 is TGTGCCAGCAGCTTAGCCCCCGTTATGAACACTGAAGCTTTCTTT. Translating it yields CASSLAPVMNTEAFF.

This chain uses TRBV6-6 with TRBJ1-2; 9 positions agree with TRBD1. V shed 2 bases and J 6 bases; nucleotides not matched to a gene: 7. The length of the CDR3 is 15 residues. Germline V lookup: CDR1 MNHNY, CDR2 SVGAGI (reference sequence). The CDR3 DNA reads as TGTGCCAGCAGTTACGGGACAGGGCCCTCGAATGGCTACACCTTC. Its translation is CASSYGTGPSNGYTF.

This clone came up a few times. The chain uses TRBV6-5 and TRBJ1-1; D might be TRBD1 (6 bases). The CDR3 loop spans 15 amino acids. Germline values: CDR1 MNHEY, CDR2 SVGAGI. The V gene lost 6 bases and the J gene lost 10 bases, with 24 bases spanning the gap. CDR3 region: CASSPRGEGSGRAFF. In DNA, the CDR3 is TGTGCCAGCAGCCCCAGGGGAGAGGGGAGTGGTAGAGCTTTCTTT.

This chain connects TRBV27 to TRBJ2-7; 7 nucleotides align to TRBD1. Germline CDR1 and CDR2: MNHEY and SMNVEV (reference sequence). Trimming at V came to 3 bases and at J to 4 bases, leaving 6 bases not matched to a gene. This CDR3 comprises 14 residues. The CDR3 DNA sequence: TGTGCCAGCAGTTTCCGACAGGGAGTTTACGAGCAGTACTTC. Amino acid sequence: CASSFRQGVYEQYF.

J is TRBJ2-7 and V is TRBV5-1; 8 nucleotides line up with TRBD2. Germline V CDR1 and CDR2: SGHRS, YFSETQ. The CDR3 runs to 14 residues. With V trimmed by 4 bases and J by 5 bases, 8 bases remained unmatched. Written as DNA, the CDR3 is TGCGCCAGCAGCGTACTCGGGGGGGCCCACGAGCAGTACTTC. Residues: CASSVLGGAHEQYF.

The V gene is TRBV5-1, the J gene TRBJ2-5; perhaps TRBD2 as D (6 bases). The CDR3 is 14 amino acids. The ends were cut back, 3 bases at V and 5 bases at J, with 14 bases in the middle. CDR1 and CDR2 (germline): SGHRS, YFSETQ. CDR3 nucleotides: TGCGCCAGCAGCTGGGGGACTCAAACGGAGACCCAGTACTTC. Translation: CASSWGTQTETQYF.

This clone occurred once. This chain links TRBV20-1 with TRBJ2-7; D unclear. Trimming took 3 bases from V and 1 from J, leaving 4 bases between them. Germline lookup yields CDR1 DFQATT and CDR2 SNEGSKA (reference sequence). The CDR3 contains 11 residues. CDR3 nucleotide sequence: TGCAGTGCTAGGACTTCCTACGAGCAGTACTTC. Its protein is CSARTSYEQYF.

This CDR3 is CASSLVRAGSYNEQFF. The CDR3 DNA reads TGTGCCAGCAGCTTAGTGCGAGCGGGGAGCTACAATGAGCAGTTCTTC. This chain joins TRBV7-2 and TRBJ2-1; TRBD2 matches at 7 bases. The junction had 6 bases not matched to a gene; V was cut back by 1 base and J by 3 bases. Germline CDR1 SGHTA, CDR2 FQGNSA. CDR3 size: 16 residues.

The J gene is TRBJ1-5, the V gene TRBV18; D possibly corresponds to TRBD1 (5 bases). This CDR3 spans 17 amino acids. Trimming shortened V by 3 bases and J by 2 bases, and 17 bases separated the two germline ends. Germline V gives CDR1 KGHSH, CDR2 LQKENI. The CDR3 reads CASSPHPPGPGNQPQHF. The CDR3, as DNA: TGTGCCAGCTCACCTCACCCCCCAGGGCCGGGCAATCAGCCCCAGCATTTT.

The CDR3 is CASSPGTGGQPQHF. As DNA, the CDR3 is TGCGCCAGCAGTCCCGGGACAGGGGGCCAGCCCCAGCATTTT. J is TRBJ1-5 and V is TRBV10-1; 12 positions match TRBD1. With 5 bases clipped from V and 7 bases from J, the junction kept 3 bases outside the gene matches. The CDR3 covers 14 residues. Germline V CDR1 and CDR2: WNHNN, SYGVQD (reference sequence).